A single sample is the source of the 5 T cell receptor beta chains below, sequenced in a study of T-cell memory formation after mild COVID-19 (dated by TCRdb to the early 2020s). Library preparation was by 5' RACE. The sequencing machine was an Illumina NovaSeq 6000. TCRdb's own reprocessing of the public reads used fastp at Q25 and MiXCR and kept productive beta chains. Every distinct CDR3 protein forms one entry, paired with its most common genes and DNA. The sample yields a few hundred thousand distinct CDR3 sequences; roughly 21% were counted once. The ten largest clonotypes hold about 21% of the sample. Sequenced: PBMCs or a T cell subset sorted from them (not recorded which). The source is a man younger than 35 who had mild COVID-19 (a few samples of this study predate the infection). The sample titles of this study are shuffled in the database, so cell type and time point are left out; the donor was told from shared clones.

This clonotype was seen repeatedly, ten times or more. V usage is TRBV5-1 and J usage is TRBJ1-2; a weak D match, TRBD1 (6 bases). Between the trimmed V and J ends, which lost 0 bases and 5 bases, there was a span of 11 bases. This CDR3 is built from 14 residues. Germline V gene sequence: CDR1 SGHRS, CDR2 YFSETQ. The CDR3 DNA reads as TGCGCCAGCAGCTTGGAGGCAGGGGTGTATGGCTACACCTTC. Translation: CASSLEAGVYGYTF.

V is TRBV30 and J is TRBJ2-7; no firm D call. Trimming took off 2 bases at V and 3 bases at J, with 8 bases between the two ends. The CDR3 is 12 amino acids. Germline V gives CDR1 GTSNPN, CDR2 SVGIG (reference sequence). The DNA of the CDR3 is TGTGCCTGGAGTAGAGTGATCTACGAGCAGTACTTC. It specifies CAWSRVIYEQYF.

This clonotype was counted once. The genes are TRBV5-1 and TRBJ2-1; 7 bases are a match to TRBD2. Germline CDR1 is SGHRS and CDR2 is YFSETQ. The V gene end was trimmed by 1 base and the J gene end by 0 bases; junction bases not matched to a gene: 16. This CDR3 comprises 20 residues. The CDR3 nucleotides are TGCGCCAGCAGCTTGAGCGGTGGGTTTTGGCGGGGGAGCTCCTACAATGAGCAGTTCTTC. This gives the protein CASSLSGGFWRGSSYNEQFF.

V is TRBV5-1 and J is TRBJ2-3; the match to TRBD2 covers 14 bases. The germline CDR1 and CDR2 sequences are SGHRS and YFSETQ. The CDR3 runs to 16 residues. The ends lost 4 bases at V and 6 bases at J; junction bases unmatched: 7. The DNA of the CDR3 is TGCGCCAGCAGCACGGGACTAGCGGGGGTCTCCGATACGCAGTATTTT. Amino acid sequence: CASSTGLAGVSDTQYF. Combining the CDR3 with reference TRBV5-1 and TRBJ2-3 gives the whole variable domain KAGVTQTPRYLIKTRGQQVTLSCSPISGHRSVSWYQQTPGQGLQFLFEYFSETQRNKGNFPGRFSGRQFSNSRSEMNVSTLELGDSALYLCASSTGLAGVSDTQYFGPGTRLTVL.

This clonotype was detected only a few times. The CDR3 here is CASSSRDYEQYV. The CDR3 nucleotides are TGTGCCAGCAGCTCGAGGGACTACGAGCAGTACGTC. The chain has TRBV5-6 and TRBJ2-7; maybe TRBD2 (5 bases). CDR1 and CDR2 from the germline V gene are SGHDT and YYEEEE. The CDR3 loop spans 12 amino acids. V shed 3 bases and J shed 3 bases, with 7 bases lying between them.